This TCR beta chain was sequenced during a study of cytomegalovirus exposure and HLA in healthy donors. As concerns this clone: Its antigen remains unidentified.

PCR used 60 Vbeta primers and 13 Jbeta primers. TCRdb's copy holds only in-frame clones and misses some; the assay was immunoSEQ multiplex PCR. Found here are more than 45,000 clones; the top ten clones hold 10% to 15%. Study findings and constraints: Sequencing likely caused a cluster of highly shared sequence variants. A later analysis showed HLA-associated TCR beta chains outstripping equally common others in clonal expansion. Presence/absence analyses treated sequencing depth as roughly uniform across donors.

CDR1 and CDR2 (germline): PRHDT, FYEKMQ (reference sequence). The CDR3 has 16 amino acids. The trim removed 4 bases at V and 7 bases at J, leaving 7 bases unmatched. The chain uses TRBV13 and TRBJ2-1; TRBD2 matches at 13 bases. Specimen: PBMCs. This receptor was obtained from a woman between 25 and 40 years old in good health and CMV-seropositive. The CDR3 here is CASSSTGTSGANEQFF. The CDR3 DNA reads as TGTGCCAGCAGCTCGACCGGGACTAGCGGGGCAAATGAGCAGTTCTTC.